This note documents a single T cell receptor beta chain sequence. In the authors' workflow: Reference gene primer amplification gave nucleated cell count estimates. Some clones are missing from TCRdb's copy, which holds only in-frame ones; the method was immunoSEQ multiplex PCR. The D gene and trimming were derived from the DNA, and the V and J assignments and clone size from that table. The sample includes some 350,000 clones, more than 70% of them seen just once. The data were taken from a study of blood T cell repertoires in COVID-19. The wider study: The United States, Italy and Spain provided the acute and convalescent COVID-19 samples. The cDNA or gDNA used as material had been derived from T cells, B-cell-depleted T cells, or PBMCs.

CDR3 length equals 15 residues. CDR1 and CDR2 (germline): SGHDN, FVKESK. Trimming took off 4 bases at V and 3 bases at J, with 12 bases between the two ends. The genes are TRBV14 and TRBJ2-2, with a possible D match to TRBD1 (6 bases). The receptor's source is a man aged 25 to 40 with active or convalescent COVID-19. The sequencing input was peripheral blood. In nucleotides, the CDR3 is TGTGCCAGCAGCCCCCTTGGACAGTACACCGGGGAGCTGTTTTTT. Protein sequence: CASSPLGQYTGELFF.